These 2 T cell receptor beta chains came from one sample sequenced in a study of T-cell memory formation after mild COVID-19 (dated by TCRdb to about 2021). Libraries were prepared through 5' RACE. Data came from an Illumina NovaSeq 6000. TCRdb's own reprocessing of the public reads used fastp at Q25 and MiXCR and kept productive beta chains. Entries are consolidated by CDR3 protein sequence, retaining the most common genes and DNA. This sample has roughly 450,000 distinct CDR3 sequences in its table, and 15% to 20% of those were observed once. The ten biggest clones cover around 12% of the sample. The source material was PBMCs or a T cell subset sorted from them (not recorded which). The receptors were sampled from an adult woman who had mild COVID-19 (a few samples of this study predate the infection). The sample titles of this study are shuffled in the database, so cell type and time point are left out; the donor was told from shared clones.

This clonotype came up a few times. The rearrangement links TRBV6-1 to TRBJ1-2; D unresolved. Germline-derived CDR1 and CDR2 are MNHNS and SASEGT. With 2 bases removed from V and 7 bases from J, the gap between germline ends came to 5 bases. This CDR3 has 11 amino acids. This chain's CDR3 is CASSESVGYTF. The CDR3 DNA sequence: TGTGCCAGCAGTGAAAGCGTTGGCTACACCTTC.

This clonotype came up a few times. The chain uses TRBV6-6 and TRBJ2-3; D call uncertain. V was clipped by 7 bases and J by 4 bases, with 12 bases between them. CDR3 length: 13 amino acids. The germline V gene encodes CDR1 MNHNY and CDR2 SVGAGI (reference sequence). DNA of the CDR3: TGTGCCAGCACAGCAGGCGAGCCAGATACGCAGTATTTT. Translated, it gives CASTAGEPDTQYF.